Below, 5 T cell receptor beta chains from the same sample are listed, as sequenced in a study of OX40 agonist ivuxolimab in advanced cancers. Only in-frame clones appear in the TCRdb table, and some are missing; sequencing was by immunoSEQ multiplex PCR. In the table there are 50,000 or so clones, 85% to 90% of which are singletons. This specimen consisted of CD4+ or CD8+ T cells sorted from blood, obtained in a trial of the OX40 agonist ivuxolimab. The receptors derive from an adult with an advanced solid tumor such as melanoma, head and neck, liver or kidney cancer.

This chain connects TRBV19 to TRBJ2-5; a weak D match, TRBD2 (5 bases). This CDR3 is built from 14 residues. Trimming shortened V by 6 bases and J by 6 bases, and 17 bases separated the two germline ends. The V gene's germline CDR1 is LNHDA and CDR2 SQIVND (reference sequence). CDR3 protein: CASRGLGSQQTQYF. The CDR3 DNA is TGTGCCAGTAGAGGACTGGGGTCGCAACAGACCCAGTACTTC. The full variable domain, its missing parts supplied by reference TRBV19 and TRBJ2-5, is DGGITQSPKYLFRKEGQNVTLSCEQNLNHDAMYWYRQDPGQGLRLIYYSQIVNDFQKGDIAEGYSVSREKKESFPLTVTSAQKNPTAFYLCASRGLGSQQTQYFGPGTRLLVL.

The chain uses TRBV27 and TRBJ1-1; no clear D gene. The V gene's germline CDR1 is MNHEY and CDR2 SMNVEV (reference sequence). This CDR3 contains 14 residues. With 0 bases removed from V and 1 base from J, the gap between germline ends came to 6 bases. In DNA form, the CDR3 reads TGTGCCAGCAGTTTATCGTATGGGAACACTGAAGCTTTCTTT. It translates to CASSLSYGNTEAFF.

The chain links TRBV7-9 to TRBJ2-5; no definite D call. Germline CDR1 SEHNR, CDR2 FQNEAQ (reference sequence). V was pared by 4 bases and J by 2 bases, with 11 bases between. The CDR3 extends over 14 amino acids. The DNA of the CDR3 is TGTGCCAGCAGCTCCTTGGTCTCACAAGAGACCCAGTACTTC. Amino acids: CASSSLVSQETQYF.

The chain carries TRBV7-3 and TRBJ2-7; D remains ambiguous. Germline assignment: CDR1 SGHTA and CDR2 FQGTGA. The CDR3 length is 12 residues. V lost 5 bases and J 10 bases, leaving 15 bases between the germline ends. CDR3 sequence reads: CASSDSEVFQYF. The CDR3 DNA is TGTGCCAGCAGCGATTCCGAGGTCTTTCAGTACTTC. Full variable domain (missing parts from reference TRBV7-3 and TRBJ2-7): GAGVSQTPSNKVTEKGKYVELRCDPISGHTALYWYRQSLGQGPEFLIYFQGTGAADDSGLPNDRFFAVRPEGSVSTLKIQRTERGDSAVYLCASSDSEVFQYFGPGTRLTVT.

The V gene is TRBV19, the J gene TRBJ2-2; 9 positions agree with TRBD2. Per the germline V gene, CDR1 is LNHDA and CDR2 is SQIVND (reference sequence). The CDR3 extends over 15 amino acids. The V gene end was trimmed by 2 bases and the J gene end by 8 bases; junction bases not matched to a gene: 6. The CDR3 bases are TGTGCCAGTAGTATATCTAGCGGGATTCTAGGGGAGCTGTTTTTT. It codes for CASSISSGILGELFF.